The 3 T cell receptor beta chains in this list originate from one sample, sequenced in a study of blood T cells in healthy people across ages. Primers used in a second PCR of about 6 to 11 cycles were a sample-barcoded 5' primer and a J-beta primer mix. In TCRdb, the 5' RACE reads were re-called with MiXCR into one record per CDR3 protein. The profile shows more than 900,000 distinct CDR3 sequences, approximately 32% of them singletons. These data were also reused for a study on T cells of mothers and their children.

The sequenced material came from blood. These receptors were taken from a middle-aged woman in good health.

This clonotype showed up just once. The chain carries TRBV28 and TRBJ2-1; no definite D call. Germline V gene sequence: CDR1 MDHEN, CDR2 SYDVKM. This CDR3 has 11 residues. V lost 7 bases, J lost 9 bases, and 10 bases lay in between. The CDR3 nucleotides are TGTGCCAGCACAGGCCGGGCTGAGCAGTTCTTC. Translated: CASTGRAEQFF.

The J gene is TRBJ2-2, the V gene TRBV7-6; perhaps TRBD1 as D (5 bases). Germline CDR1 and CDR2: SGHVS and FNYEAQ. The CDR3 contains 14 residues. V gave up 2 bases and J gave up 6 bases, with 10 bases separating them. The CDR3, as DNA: TGTGCCAGCAGCTTATTTGGGGCGGCCGGGGAGCTGTTTTTT. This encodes CASSLFGAAGELFF.

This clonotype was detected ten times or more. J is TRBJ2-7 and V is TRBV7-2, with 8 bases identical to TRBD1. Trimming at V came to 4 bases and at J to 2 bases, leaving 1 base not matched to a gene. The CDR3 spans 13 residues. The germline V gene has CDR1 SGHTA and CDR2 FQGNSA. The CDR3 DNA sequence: TGTGCCAGCAGCTCGACAGGGGCCTACGAGCAGTACTTC. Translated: CASSSTGAYEQYF. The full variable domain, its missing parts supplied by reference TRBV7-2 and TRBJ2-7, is GAGVSQSPSNKVTEKGKDVELRCDPISGHTALYWYRQSLGQGLEFLIYFQGNSAPDKSGLPSDRFSAERTGGSVSTLTIQRTQQEDSAVYLCASSSTGAYEQYFGPGTRLTVT.